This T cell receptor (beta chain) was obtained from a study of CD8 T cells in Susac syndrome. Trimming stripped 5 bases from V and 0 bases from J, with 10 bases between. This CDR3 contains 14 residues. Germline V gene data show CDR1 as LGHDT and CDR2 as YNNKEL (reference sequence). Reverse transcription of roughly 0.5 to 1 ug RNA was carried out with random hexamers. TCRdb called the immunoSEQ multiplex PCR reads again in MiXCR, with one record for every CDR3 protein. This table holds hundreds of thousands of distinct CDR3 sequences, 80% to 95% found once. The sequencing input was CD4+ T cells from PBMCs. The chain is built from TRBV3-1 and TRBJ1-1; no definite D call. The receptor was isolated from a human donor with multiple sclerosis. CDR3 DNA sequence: TGTGCCAGCAGCGCAACGCAGGTGAACACTGAAGCTTTCTTT. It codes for CASSATQVNTEAFF.